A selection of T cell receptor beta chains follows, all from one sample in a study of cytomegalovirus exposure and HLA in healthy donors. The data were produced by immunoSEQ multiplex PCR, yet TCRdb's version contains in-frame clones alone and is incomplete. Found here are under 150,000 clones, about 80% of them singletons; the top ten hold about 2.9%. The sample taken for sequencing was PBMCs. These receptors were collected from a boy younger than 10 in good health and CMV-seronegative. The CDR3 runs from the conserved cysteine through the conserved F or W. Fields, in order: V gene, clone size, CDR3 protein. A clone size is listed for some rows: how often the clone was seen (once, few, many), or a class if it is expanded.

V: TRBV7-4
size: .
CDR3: CASTNQGTSGNNTGELFF

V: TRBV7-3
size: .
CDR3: CASSSSGRSDNEQFF

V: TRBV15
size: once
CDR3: CATSSASRDRGRFEQYF

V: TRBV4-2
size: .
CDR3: CASSPRLAASTDTQYF

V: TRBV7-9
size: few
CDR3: CSSIPEGGELFF

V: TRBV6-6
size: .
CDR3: CVVTPTGGTMFNGYTF

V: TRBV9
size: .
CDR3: CASSVEGTGGTEAFF

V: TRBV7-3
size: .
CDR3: CASSLGQSPGETQYF

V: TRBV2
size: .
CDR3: CASSEPQREYNEQFF

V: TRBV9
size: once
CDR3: CASSVSRELFF

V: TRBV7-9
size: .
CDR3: CASSPPGQGLYEQYF

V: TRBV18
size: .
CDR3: CASSPRTGIRETQYF

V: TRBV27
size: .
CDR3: CASSPRHIGGLGSYNSPLHF

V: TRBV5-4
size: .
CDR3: CASSLIQSYEQYF

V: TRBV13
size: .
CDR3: CASSLERTGADTQYF

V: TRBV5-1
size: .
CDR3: CASSLTGLGETQYF

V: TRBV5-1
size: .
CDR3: CASSLAPARADTQYF

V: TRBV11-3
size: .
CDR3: CASSLDVRGETQYF

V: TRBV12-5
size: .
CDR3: CASGQGNQPQHF

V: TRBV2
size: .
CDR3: CASSEGRYTTGPPNTEAFF

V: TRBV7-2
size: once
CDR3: CASSSSGGRGDTQYF

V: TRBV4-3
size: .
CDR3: CASSRGLGQLHYEQYF

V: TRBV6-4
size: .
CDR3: CASSSLAGAYNEQFF

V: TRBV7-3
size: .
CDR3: CASSLSDSGYGYTF

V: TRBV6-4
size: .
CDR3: CASRATDSDGYTF

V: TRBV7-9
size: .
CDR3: CSSSLPTPSQGSGRDTQYF

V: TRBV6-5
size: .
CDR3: CASSYGTGRNTIYF

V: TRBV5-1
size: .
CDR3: CASSLDGGRQVLGAKNIQYF

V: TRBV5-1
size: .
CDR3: CASSSQTSGGGETQYF

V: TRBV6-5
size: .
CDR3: CASSYSTDLPAAGYTF

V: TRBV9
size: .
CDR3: CASSAGTGASYEQYF

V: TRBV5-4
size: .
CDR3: CASSLGGSERAFF

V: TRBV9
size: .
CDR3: CASSVDTEGALYGYTF

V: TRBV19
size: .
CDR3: CASSITTGRIVSYNEQFF

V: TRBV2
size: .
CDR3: CASSAGGNSNQPQHF

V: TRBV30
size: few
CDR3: CACLQGVRAFF

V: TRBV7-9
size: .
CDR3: CASSRYDRSNTEAFF

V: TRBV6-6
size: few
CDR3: CAAAGNQPQHF

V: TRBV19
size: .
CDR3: CASSGGWGYTF

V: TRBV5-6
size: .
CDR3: CASSPYIRGEGETQYF

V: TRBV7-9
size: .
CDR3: CASSLNGRETQYF

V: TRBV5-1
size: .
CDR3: CASSLESGGAGTQYF

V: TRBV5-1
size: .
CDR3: CASSFIEGGTQYF

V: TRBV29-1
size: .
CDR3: CSVEGPAGAGGNTIYF

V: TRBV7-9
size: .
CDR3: CASSLAGGDTGELFF

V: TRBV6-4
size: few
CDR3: CASSDSTSGTYNEQFF

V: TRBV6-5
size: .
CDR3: CASSQDRAHNSPLHF

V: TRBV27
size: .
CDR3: CASSSPKLAGGYNEQFF

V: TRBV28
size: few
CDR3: CASRLGAPDTGELFF